These 29 T cell receptor beta chains originate from one sample sequenced in a study of blood T cell repertoires in COVID-19. Sequenced by immunoSEQ multiplex PCR; TCRdb stores in-frame clones only, minus some. The data show 300,000 to 350,000 clones, approximately 85% seen once. The material sequenced was PBMCs or T cells enriched from blood (not recorded which). These receptors all come from a man aged 30 to 45 who had recovered from COVID-19.

J is TRBJ1-4 and V is TRBV27, with a possible D match to TRBD1 (5 bases). The V and J ends lost 2 bases and 7 bases respectively, with 11 bases between them. The CDR3 consists of 14 residues. Germline CDR1 reads MNHEY; CDR2 reads SMNVEV (reference sequence). The CDR3 reads CASSLQGWSEKLFF. In nucleotides, the CDR3 is TGTGCCAGCAGTTTACAGGGATGGAGTGAAAAACTGTTTTTT.

This clone occurred once. The chain carries TRBV19 and TRBJ1-6; possibly TRBD1 for D (6 bases). The CDR3 is 15 amino acids. Per germline, CDR1 LNHDA and CDR2 SQIVND (reference sequence). V was trimmed by 9 bases and J by 6 bases, leaving 18 bases between them. CDR3 region: CARADSEGRNSPLHF. The CDR3 DNA follows: TGTGCCAGAGCGGACAGCGAGGGGCGTAATTCACCCCTCCACTTT.

V usage is TRBV7-9 and J usage is TRBJ2-5; 7 nucleotides match TRBD1. J gave up 4 bases and V 7 bases, and 9 bases lay outside the gene matches. Per germline, CDR1 SEHNR and CDR2 FQNEAQ (reference sequence). The CDR3 totals 14 residues. CDR3 coding DNA: TGTGCCAGCACCTCGACAGGGTCGGCAGAGACCCAGTACTTC. It translates to CASTSTGSAETQYF.

The chain joins TRBV5-4 to TRBJ1-1, with D uncertain. The CDR3 extends over 14 amino acids. Germline V gene sequence: CDR1 SGHNT, CDR2 YYREEE (reference sequence). V was trimmed by 0 bases and J by 2 bases, leaving 8 bases between them. For the CDR3, the DNA is TGTGCCAGCAGCTTGGTAGCGGGTAACACTGAAGCTTTCTTT. Protein sequence: CASSLVAGNTEAFF.

This sequence joins TRBV6-5 and TRBJ2-3; D remains ambiguous. The CDR3 is 13 amino acids. Germline V lookup: CDR1 MNHEY, CDR2 SVGAGI. The ends were cut back, 2 bases at V and 1 base at J, with 4 bases in the middle. The CDR3 is CASSYPGTDTQYF. CDR3 bases: TGTGCCAGCAGTTACCCAGGCACAGATACGCAGTATTTT.

J is TRBJ1-2 and V is TRBV6-2 or TRBV6-3, with 8 nucleotides matching TRBD1. With V trimmed by 5 bases and J by 4 bases, 9 bases remained unmatched. Germline V gene sequence: CDR1 MNHEY, CDR2 SVGEGT. The CDR3 sequence is 15 residues long. DNA of the CDR3: TGTGCCAGCAGTCTTACGCAGGGGGCTGGCTATGGCTACACCTTC. The encoded protein is CASSLTQGAGYGYTF.

The chain has TRBV4-2 and TRBJ2-7; 9 nucleotides align to TRBD2. Looked up from germline, CDR1 is LGHNA and CDR2 is YNFKEQ. J gave up 3 bases and V 0 bases, and 12 bases lay outside the gene matches. The CDR3 is 18 amino acids. The CDR3 spells CASSQDHLASGVYYEQYF. CDR3 sequence (DNA): TGTGCCAGCAGCCAAGATCATCTGGCTAGCGGGGTCTACTACGAGCAGTACTTC.

The chain couples TRBV5-1 to TRBJ1-4, with 7 positions matching TRBD1. Losses at the gene ends were 4 bases for V and 8 bases for J; bases not matched to a gene: 8. The length of the CDR3 is 14 residues. Germline loops: CDR1 SGHRS, CDR2 YFSETQ. Written as DNA, the CDR3 is TGCGCCAGCAGCCCGACACAGGGGAACGAAAAACTGTTTTTT. The encoded protein is CASSPTQGNEKLFF.

The chain joins TRBV4-1 to TRBJ1-2; possibly TRBD1 for D (6 bases). The CDR3 has 17 residues. Germline CDR1 is MGHRA and CDR2 is YSYEKL. Trimming shortened V by 1 base and J by 4 bases, and 19 bases separated the two germline ends. The CDR3 DNA is TGCGCCAGCAGCCAAGTTACTCCGGCAGGGACAATCTATGGCTACACCTTC. Residues: CASSQVTPAGTIYGYTF.

The V gene is TRBV11-2, the J gene TRBJ1-1; D not resolved. V lost 5 bases and J 4 bases, leaving 11 bases between the germline ends. The CDR3 extends over 13 amino acids. The V gene's germline CDR1 is SGHAT and CDR2 FQNNGV. The CDR3: CASSERLVTEAFF. In nucleotides, the CDR3 is TGTGCCAGCAGCGAACGGTTGGTCACTGAAGCTTTCTTT.

This clone occurred once. The J gene is TRBJ2-5, the V gene TRBV7-8; tentative D call: TRBD1 (5 bases). V was clipped by 2 bases and J by 4 bases, with 8 bases between them. From germline, CDR1 is SGHVS and CDR2 FQNEAQ. CDR3 length: 13 amino acids. Written as DNA, the CDR3 is TGTGCCAGCAGCTTAAGAAGGGGAGAGACCCAGTACTTC. This codes for CASSLRRGETQYF.

This clone was observed once. The chain carries TRBV5-5 and TRBJ1-2; 9 bases are shared with TRBD1. V trimming: 0 bases; J trimming: 8 bases; junction bases outside the gene matches: 5. CDR1 SGHKS and CDR2 YYEKEE come from the germline V gene (reference sequence). This CDR3 has 14 residues. The CDR3 here is CASSLGDRVGGYTF. The CDR3 bases are TGTGCCAGCAGCTTGGGGGACAGGGTAGGCGGCTACACCTTC.

The gene calls are TRBV20-1 and TRBJ1-5; a possible D gene is TRBD1 (6 bases). The V gene's germline CDR1 is DFQATT and CDR2 SNEGSKA (reference sequence). The CDR3 has 16 amino acids. Trimming pared 3 bases from V and 0 bases from J, leaving 15 bases between. In nucleotides, the CDR3 is TGCAGTGCTAGTCGTCAGGGGCCCCATAGCAATCAGCCCCAGCATTTT. It encodes CSASRQGPHSNQPQHF.

The chain links TRBV6-5 to TRBJ2-5, with TRBD1 matching 7 bases. J lost 2 bases, V lost 4 bases, and 10 bases had no gene match. Germline V gene lookup returns CDR1 MNHEY and CDR2 SVGAGI. The CDR3 sequence is 16 residues long. CDR3 bases: TGTGCCAGCAGTTGGACAGGTGGAAGGAATCAAGAGACCCAGTACTTC. It encodes CASSWTGGRNQETQYF.

A few counts support this clone. This chain joins TRBV29-1 and TRBJ2-5; 10 bases fit TRBD1. The germline gives CDR1 SQVTM, CDR2 ANQGSEA. CDR3 length equals 13 residues. V lost 3 bases to trimming and J lost 5 bases; unmatched junction nucleotides: 3. CDR3 residues: CSVETGGMETQYF. The CDR3 coding sequence is TGCAGCGTTGAGACAGGGGGCATGGAGACCCAGTACTTC.

The chain recombines TRBV5-1 with TRBJ1-1, with D maybe TRBD1 (6 bases). Trimming pared 2 bases from V and 0 bases from J, leaving 14 bases between. This CDR3 is built from 16 residues. Germline V gene lookup returns CDR1 SGHRS and CDR2 YFSETQ. The CDR3 DNA sequence: TGCGCCAGCAGCTTTCGGACAGACCGACTGAACACTGAAGCTTTCTTT. Protein product: CASSFRTDRLNTEAFF.

V gene TRBV29-1 combines with J gene TRBJ1-1; D gene unclear. The germline V gene has CDR1 SQVTM and CDR2 ANQGSEA. V shed 3 bases and J shed 7 bases, with 12 bases lying between them. The CDR3 runs to 12 residues. The CDR3 sequence is CSVDRGTLEAFF. The CDR3 bases are TGCAGCGTTGATAGAGGTACCCTTGAAGCTTTCTTT.

In regard to this clone: Relative to the germline gene, one junction end is altered; a read error may explain this. CDR3 coding DNA: TGTGCTAGCAGCATAGGAGGGGACAGGGACACAGATACGCAGTATTTT. It specifies CASSIGGDRDTDTQYF. This chain connects TRBV7-7 to TRBJ2-3; TRBD1 matches 9 bases. Germline V lookup: CDR1 SSHAT, CDR2 FNYEAQ (reference sequence). The CDR3 runs to 16 residues.

The V call is TRBV2, the J call TRBJ1-2; 7 bases fit TRBD1. V was clipped by 6 bases and J by 1 base; unmatched bases: 8. The CDR3 length is 15 residues. The germline gives CDR1 SNHLY, CDR2 FYNNEI. The CDR3 spells CASSYQGVGNYGYTF. The CDR3 DNA is TGTGCCAGCAGCTACCAGGGGGTTGGTAACTATGGCTACACCTTC.

This chain links TRBV30 with TRBJ1-2; D might be TRBD1 (6 bases). There are 13 residues in the CDR3. CDR1 and CDR2 (germline): GTSNPN, SVGIG (reference sequence). Trimming stripped 0 bases from V and 2 bases from J, with 7 bases between. The CDR3 sequence: CAWSVTGNYGYTF. DNA of the CDR3: TGTGCCTGGAGTGTGACAGGAAACTATGGCTACACCTTC. The variable domain in full, with the rest retrieved from reference TRBV30 and TRBJ1-2, is SQTIHQWPATLVQPVGSPLSLECTVEGTSNPNLYWYRQAAGRGLQLLFYSVGIGQISSEVPQNLSASRPQDRQFILSSKKLLLSDSGFYLCAWSVTGNYGYTFGSGTRLTVV.

The chain joins TRBV10-1 to TRBJ1-3, with D hard to call. CDR1 WNHNN and CDR2 SYGVQD come from the germline V gene (reference sequence). CDR3 length: 14 amino acids. The V end lost 6 bases, the J end lost 0 bases, and 9 bases lay between the germline ends. For the CDR3, the DNA is TGCGCCAGCAGGGGAGTCCGCTCTGGAAACACCATATATTTT. This encodes CASRGVRSGNTIYF.

The gene calls are TRBV7-9 and TRBJ1-4; perhaps TRBD1 as D (6 bases). The V gene's germline CDR1 is SEHNR and CDR2 FQNEAQ (reference sequence). The CDR3 has 13 residues. The ends were cut back, 5 bases at V and 5 bases at J, with 9 bases in the middle. The DNA for the CDR3 is TGTGCCAGCAGCCGAGGGACAAATGAAAAACTGTTTTTT. Translating it yields CASSRGTNEKLFF.

The chain joins TRBV16 to TRBJ1-6; no clear D. V was clipped by 1 base and J by 5 bases, with 15 bases between them. Germline CDR1 reads KGHSY; CDR2 reads FQNENV. The CDR3 covers 17 residues. Here the CDR3 reads CASSQYFPGYHNSPLHF. The CDR3 nucleotides are TGTGCCAGCAGCCAATATTTTCCGGGTTATCATAATTCACCCCTCCACTTT. Full variable domain (missing parts from reference TRBV16 and TRBJ1-6): GEEVAQTPKHLVRGEGQKAKLYCAPIKGHSYVFWYQQVLKNEFKFLISFQNENVFDETGMPKERFSAKCLPNSPCSLEIQATKLEDSAVYFCASSQYFPGYHNSPLHFGNGTRLTVT.

This chain joins TRBV19 and TRBJ2-1; 8 bases align to TRBD1. Germline V lookup: CDR1 LNHDA, CDR2 SQIVND (reference sequence). V was clipped by 5 bases and J by 9 bases; unmatched bases: 12. The CDR3 consists of 15 residues. The CDR3 coding sequence is TGTGCCAGTAGTCCCTCCGGGACAGGAACCACTGAGCAGTTCTTC. This encodes CASSPSGTGTTEQFF. The whole variable domain, remainder taken from reference TRBV19 and TRBJ2-1, is DGGITQSPKYLFRKEGQNVTLSCEQNLNHDAMYWYRQDPGQGLRLIYYSQIVNDFQKGDIAEGYSVSREKKESFPLTVTSAQKNPTAFYLCASSPSGTGTTEQFFGPGTRLTVL.

The rearrangement uses TRBV2 and TRBJ2-7; tentatively, D is TRBD2 (5 bases). The length of the CDR3 is 12 residues. Germline loops: CDR1 SNHLY, CDR2 FYNNEI. V was pared by 8 bases and J by 3 bases, with 11 bases between. The CDR3 spells CASLGEDYEQYF. The CDR3 nucleotides are TGTGCCAGCCTGGGAGAAGACTACGAGCAGTACTTC.

This sequence joins TRBV5-5 and TRBJ1-6; D perhaps matches TRBD1 (6 bases). The V end was cut by 1 base, the J end by 9 bases, with 11 bases between. Looked up from germline, CDR1 is SGHKS and CDR2 is YYEKEE (reference sequence). The CDR3 extends over 14 amino acids. CDR3 amino acids: CASSLTGISSPLHF. In DNA, the CDR3 is TGTGCCAGCAGCTTGACAGGGATTAGTTCACCCCTCCACTTT.

J is TRBJ1-1 and V is TRBV19, with D unresolved. V dropped 2 bases and J dropped 5 bases, with 12 bases sitting between them. The CDR3 is made up of 14 amino acids. Germline-derived CDR1 and CDR2 are LNHDA and SQIVND (reference sequence). CDR3 DNA: TGTGCCAGTAGTATATTTGGGAGTAGGACTGAAGCTTTCTTT. This gives the protein CASSIFGSRTEAFF.

The V and J genes are TRBV11-2 and TRBJ2-7, with 7 bases matching TRBD1. The CDR3 totals 16 residues. Germline CDR1 and CDR2: SGHAT and FQNNGV. The V and J ends lost 1 base and 2 bases, in that order; junction bases with no gene match: 8. Written as DNA, the CDR3 is TGTGCCAGCAGCTTAGGGTGGGGGCAGGGGGCCTACGAGCAGTACTTC. It is translated as CASSLGWGQGAYEQYF.

The chain recombines TRBV5-6 with TRBJ2-3, with 8 bases aligning to TRBD2. The CDR3 spans 14 residues. The J segment lost 4 bases and the V segment lost 3 bases, leaving 4 bases of the junction unmatched. Germline lookup yields CDR1 SGHDT and CDR2 YYEEEE. Written as DNA, the CDR3 is TGTGCCAGCAGCTCAGGACTAGCATCAGATACGCAGTATTTT. This codes for CASSSGLASDTQYF.